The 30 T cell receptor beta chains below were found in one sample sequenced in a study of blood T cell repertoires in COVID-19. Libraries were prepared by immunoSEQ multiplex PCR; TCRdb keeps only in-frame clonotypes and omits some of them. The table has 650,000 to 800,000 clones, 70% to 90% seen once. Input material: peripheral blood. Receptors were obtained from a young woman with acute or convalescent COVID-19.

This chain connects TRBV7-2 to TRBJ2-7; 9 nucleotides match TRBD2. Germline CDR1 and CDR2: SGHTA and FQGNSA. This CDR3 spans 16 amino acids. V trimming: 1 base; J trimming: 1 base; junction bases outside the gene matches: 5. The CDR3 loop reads CASSLGLAGLSYEQYF. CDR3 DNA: TGTGCCAGCAGCTTAGGTCTAGCGGGGTTATCCTACGAGCAGTACTTC.

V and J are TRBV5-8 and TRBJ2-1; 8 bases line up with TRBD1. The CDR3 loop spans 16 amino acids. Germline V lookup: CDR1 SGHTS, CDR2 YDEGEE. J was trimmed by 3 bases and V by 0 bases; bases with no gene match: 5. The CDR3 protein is CASSLVGTGGYNEQFF. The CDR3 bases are TGTGCCAGCAGCTTGGTGGGGACAGGAGGCTACAATGAGCAGTTCTTC. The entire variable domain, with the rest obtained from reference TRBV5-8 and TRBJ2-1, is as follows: EAGVTQSPTHLIKTRGQQATLRCSPISGHTSVYWYQQALGLGLQFLLWYDEGEERNRGNFPPRFSGRQFPNYSSELNVNALELEDSALYLCASSLVGTGGYNEQFFGPGTRLTVL.

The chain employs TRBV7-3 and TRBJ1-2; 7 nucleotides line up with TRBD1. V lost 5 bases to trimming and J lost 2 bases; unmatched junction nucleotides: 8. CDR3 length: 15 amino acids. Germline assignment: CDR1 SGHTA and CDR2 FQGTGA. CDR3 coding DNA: TGTGCCAGCAGCCAGGGGGGTAAAGGCAACTATGGCTACACCTTC. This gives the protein CASSQGGKGNYGYTF.

The CDR3 coding sequence is TGTGCCAGCTCACCTGACCTGGGCCAGGGTAACTATGGCTACACCTTC. It codes for CASSPDLGQGNYGYTF. V gene TRBV18 combines with J gene TRBJ1-2; D is possibly TRBD1 (5 bases). Deletions cut 3 bases from V and 1 base from J, with 15 bases between. From germline, CDR1 is KGHSH and CDR2 LQKENI. The CDR3 is 16 residues long.

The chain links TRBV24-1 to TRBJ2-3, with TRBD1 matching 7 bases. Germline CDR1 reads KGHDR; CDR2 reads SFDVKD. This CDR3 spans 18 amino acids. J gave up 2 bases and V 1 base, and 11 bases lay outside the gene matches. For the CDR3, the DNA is TGTGCCACCAGTGATTTAGGGTACCGGGACAGTTCCACAGATACGCAGTATTTT. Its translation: CATSDLGYRDSSTDTQYF.

In DNA, the CDR3 is TGCGCCAGCAGCCTCGACAGCCCCCTGAACACTGAAGCTTTCTTT. This translates into CASSLDSPLNTEAFF. This sequence joins TRBV5-1 and TRBJ1-1; a possible D gene is TRBD1 (5 bases). Germline V gene data show CDR1 as SGHRS and CDR2 as YFSETQ. The CDR3 loop spans 15 amino acids. Trimming left V 4 bases short and J 0 bases short, with 13 bases between.

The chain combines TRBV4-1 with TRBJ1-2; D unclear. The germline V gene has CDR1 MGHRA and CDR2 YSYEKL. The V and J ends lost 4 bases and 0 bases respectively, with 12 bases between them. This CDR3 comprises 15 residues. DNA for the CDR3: TGCGCCAGCAGCCCGAACTCCCAGGCTAACTATGGCTACACCTTC. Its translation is CASSPNSQANYGYTF.

The CDR3 region is CASSLGQATYEQYF. The CDR3 DNA sequence: TGTGCCAGCAGCTTGGGACAGGCCACCTACGAGCAGTACTTC. This chain joins TRBV5-5 and TRBJ2-7, with D maybe TRBD1 (6 bases). The CDR3 contains 14 residues. Germline V gene sequence: CDR1 SGHKS, CDR2 YYEKEE (reference sequence). Trimming took off 0 bases at V and 2 bases at J, with 9 bases between the two ends.

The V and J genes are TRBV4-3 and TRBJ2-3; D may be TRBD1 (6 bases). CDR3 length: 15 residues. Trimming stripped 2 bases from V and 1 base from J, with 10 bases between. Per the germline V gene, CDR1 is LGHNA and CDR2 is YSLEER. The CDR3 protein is CASSQWTEGTDTQYF. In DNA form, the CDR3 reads TGCGCCAGCAGCCAATGGACAGAAGGCACAGATACGCAGTATTTT.

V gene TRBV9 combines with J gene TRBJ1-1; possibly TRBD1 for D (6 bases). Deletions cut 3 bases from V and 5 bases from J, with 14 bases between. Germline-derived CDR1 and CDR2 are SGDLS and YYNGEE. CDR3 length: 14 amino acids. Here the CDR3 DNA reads TGTGCCAGCAGCGCACAGGGTGAACTTACTGAAGCTTTCTTT. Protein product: CASSAQGELTEAFF.

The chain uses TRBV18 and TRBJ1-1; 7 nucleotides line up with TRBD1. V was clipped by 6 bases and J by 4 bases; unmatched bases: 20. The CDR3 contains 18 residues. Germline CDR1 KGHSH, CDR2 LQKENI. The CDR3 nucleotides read TGTGCCAGCTCCCCCCAGGGGGGCAGGGGCCCTTGGGGCACTGAAGCTTTCTTT. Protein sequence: CASSPQGGRGPWGTEAFF.

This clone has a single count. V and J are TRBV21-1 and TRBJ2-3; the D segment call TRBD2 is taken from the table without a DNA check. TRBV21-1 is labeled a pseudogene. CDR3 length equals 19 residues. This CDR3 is CASSRPSKRGGKHTDTQYF. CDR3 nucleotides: TGTGCCAGCAGCAGACCTTCCAAGAGGGGGGGTAAGCACACAGATACGCAGTATTTT.

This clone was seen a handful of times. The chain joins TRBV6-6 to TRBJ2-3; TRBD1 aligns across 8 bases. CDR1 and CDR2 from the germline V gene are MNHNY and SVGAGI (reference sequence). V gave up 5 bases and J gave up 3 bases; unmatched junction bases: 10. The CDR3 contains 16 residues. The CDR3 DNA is TGTGCCAGCAGTAAAGAGACAGGGGAAGGGACAGATACGCAGTATTTT. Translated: CASSKETGEGTDTQYF.

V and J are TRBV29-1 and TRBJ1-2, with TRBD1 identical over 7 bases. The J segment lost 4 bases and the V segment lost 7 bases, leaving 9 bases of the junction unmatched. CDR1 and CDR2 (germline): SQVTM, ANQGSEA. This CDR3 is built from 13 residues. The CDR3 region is CSARDSASYGYTF. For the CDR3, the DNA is TGCAGCGCCCGGGACAGTGCAAGCTATGGCTACACCTTC.

The DNA for the CDR3 is TGTGCCAGCTCACCAGGTAGGCGGTATAATCAGCCCCAGCATTTT. Translated, it gives CASSPGRRYNQPQHF. The chain has TRBV18 and TRBJ1-5; D call uncertain. Trimming took off 2 bases at V and 4 bases at J, with 12 bases between the two ends. The CDR3 consists of 15 residues. Germline loops: CDR1 KGHSH, CDR2 LQKENI.

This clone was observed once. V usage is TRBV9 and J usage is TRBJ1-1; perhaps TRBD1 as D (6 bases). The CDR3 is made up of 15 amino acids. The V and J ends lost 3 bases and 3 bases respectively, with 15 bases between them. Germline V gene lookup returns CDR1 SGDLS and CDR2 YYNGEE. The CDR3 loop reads CASSGGQGRYTEAFF. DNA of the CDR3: TGTGCCAGCAGCGGGGGGCAGGGCCGGTACACTGAAGCTTTCTTT.

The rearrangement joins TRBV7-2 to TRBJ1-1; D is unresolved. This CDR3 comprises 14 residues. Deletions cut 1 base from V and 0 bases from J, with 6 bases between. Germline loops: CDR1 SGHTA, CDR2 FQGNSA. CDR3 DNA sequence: TGTGCCAGCAGCTTAGGCACATTGAACACTGAAGCTTTCTTT. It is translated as CASSLGTLNTEAFF.

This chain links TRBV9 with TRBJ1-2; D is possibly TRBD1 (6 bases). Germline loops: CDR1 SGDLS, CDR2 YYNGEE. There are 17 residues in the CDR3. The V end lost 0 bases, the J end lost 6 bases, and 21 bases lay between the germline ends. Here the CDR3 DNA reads TGTGCCAGCAGCGTAGCACTACGGGGGGACACCAACGATGGCTACACCTTC. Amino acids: CASSVALRGDTNDGYTF.

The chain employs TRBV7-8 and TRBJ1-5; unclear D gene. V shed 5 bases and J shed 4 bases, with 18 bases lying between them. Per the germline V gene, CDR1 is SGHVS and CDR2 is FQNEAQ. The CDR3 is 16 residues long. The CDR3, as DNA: TGTGCCAGCAGCCCCTATGTACGTGGCGGGAATCAGCCCCAGCATTTT. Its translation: CASSPYVRGGNQPQHF.

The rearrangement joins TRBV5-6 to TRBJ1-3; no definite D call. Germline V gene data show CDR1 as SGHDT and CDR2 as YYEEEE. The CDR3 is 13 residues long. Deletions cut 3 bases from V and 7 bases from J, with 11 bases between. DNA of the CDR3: TGTGCCAGCAGCTGGCCAGGTGCCAACACCATATATTTT. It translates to CASSWPGANTIYF. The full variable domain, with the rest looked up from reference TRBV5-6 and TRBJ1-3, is DAGVTQSPTHLIKTRGQQVTLRCSPKSGHDTVSWYQQALGQGPQFIFQYYEEEERQRGNFPDRFSGHQFPNYSSELNVNALLLGDSALYLCASSWPGANTIYFGEGSWLTVV.

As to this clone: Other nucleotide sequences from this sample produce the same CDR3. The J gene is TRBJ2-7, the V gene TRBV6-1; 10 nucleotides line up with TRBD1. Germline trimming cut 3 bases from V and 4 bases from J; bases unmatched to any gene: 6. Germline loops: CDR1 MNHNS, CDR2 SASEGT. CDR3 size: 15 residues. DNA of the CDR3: TGTGCCAGCAGTGATCGGGACAGGGGTCTGTACGAGCAGTACTTC. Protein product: CASSDRDRGLYEQYF.

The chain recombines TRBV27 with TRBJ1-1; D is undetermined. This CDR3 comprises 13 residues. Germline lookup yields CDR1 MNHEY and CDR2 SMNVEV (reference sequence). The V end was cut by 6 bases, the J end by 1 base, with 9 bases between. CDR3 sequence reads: CASRPMRNTEAFF. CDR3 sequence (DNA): TGTGCCAGCAGGCCGATGAGGAACACTGAAGCTTTCTTT.

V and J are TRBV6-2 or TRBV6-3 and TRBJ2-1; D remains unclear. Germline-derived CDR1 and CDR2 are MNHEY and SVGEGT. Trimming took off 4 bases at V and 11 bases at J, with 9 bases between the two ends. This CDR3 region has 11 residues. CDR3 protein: CASSSRHQQFF. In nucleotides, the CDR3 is TGTGCCAGCAGTTCTCGACATCAGCAGTTCTTC.

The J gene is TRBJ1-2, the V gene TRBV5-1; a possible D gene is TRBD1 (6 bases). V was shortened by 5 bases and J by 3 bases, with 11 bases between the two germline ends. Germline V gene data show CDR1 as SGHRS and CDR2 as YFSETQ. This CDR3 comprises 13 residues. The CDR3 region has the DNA TGCGCCAGCAGAGGGGGGGTTCACTATGGCTACACCTTC. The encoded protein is CASRGGVHYGYTF.

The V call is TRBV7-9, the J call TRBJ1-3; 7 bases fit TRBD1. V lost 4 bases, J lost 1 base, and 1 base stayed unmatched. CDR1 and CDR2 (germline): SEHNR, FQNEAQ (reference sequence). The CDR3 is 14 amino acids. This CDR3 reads CASSYRGSGNTIYF. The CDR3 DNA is TGTGCCAGCAGCTACAGGGGTTCTGGAAACACCATATATTTT.

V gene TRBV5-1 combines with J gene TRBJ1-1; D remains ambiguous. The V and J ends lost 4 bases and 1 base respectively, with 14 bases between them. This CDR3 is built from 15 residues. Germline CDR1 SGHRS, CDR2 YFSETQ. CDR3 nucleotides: TGCGCCAGCAGCCCGCCCCAGGCACGGAACACTGAAGCTTTCTTT. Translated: CASSPPQARNTEAFF.

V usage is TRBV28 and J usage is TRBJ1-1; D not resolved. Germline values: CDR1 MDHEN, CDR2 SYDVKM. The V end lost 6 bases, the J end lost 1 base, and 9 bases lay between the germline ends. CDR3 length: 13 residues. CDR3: CASRQTANTEAFF. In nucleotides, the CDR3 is TGTGCCAGCAGGCAGACTGCGAACACTGAAGCTTTCTTT.

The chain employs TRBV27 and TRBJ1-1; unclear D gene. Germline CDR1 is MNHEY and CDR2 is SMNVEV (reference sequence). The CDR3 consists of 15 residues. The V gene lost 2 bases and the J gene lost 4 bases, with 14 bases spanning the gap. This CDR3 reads CASSLVALEGTEAFF. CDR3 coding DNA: TGTGCCAGCAGTTTAGTGGCCCTGGAGGGCACTGAAGCTTTCTTT.

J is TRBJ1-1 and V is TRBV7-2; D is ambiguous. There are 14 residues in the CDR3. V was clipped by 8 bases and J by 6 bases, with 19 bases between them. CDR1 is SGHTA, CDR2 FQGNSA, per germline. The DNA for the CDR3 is TGTGCCAGCCACCCGACTGGCCCCTCGGCTGAAGCTTTCTTT. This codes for CASHPTGPSAEAFF.

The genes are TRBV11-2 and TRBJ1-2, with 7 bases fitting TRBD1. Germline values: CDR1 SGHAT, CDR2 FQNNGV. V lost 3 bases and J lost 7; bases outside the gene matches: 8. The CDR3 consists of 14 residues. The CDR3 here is CASSFDRVGTGYTF. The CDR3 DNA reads TGTGCCAGCAGCTTCGACAGGGTCGGCACTGGCTACACCTTC.